Here is one TCR beta chain with its context. The antigen is not known. The CDR3 length is 13 residues. Germline CDR1 LNHDA, CDR2 SQIVND (reference sequence). V lost 7 bases, J lost 3 bases, and 10 bases lay in between. The sample belongs to a study of T cell responses to AZD1222 COVID-19 vaccine. General study findings and limits: Epitopes outside B.1.351 and B.1.1.7 mutated regions reportedly drew nearly half of spike TCRs. There were mostly white British donors and more females than males, and clonal diversity was possibly underestimated. Across the whole spike, CD4 TCRs peaked at regions 160-218 and 743-854.

The method was immunoSEQ multiplex PCR; TCRdb's version includes in-frame clones alone and lacks a portion of them. The repertoire consists of about 150,000 clones, with 91% occurring once and the leading ten covering under 4%. This chain connects TRBV19 to TRBJ1-5, with a weak D call TRBD1 (6 bases). This TCR was sampled from an adult who received the AZD1222 COVID-19 vaccine. Here the sequenced sample was peripheral blood, taken 28 days after the second AZD1222 dose. Here the CDR3 DNA reads TGTGCCAGTAAACAGGGAGTCAATCAGCCCCAGCATTTT. Amino acid sequence: CASKQGVNQPQHF.